The TCR beta chain under discussion was sequenced for a study of cytomegalovirus exposure and HLA in healthy donors. Study-wide findings and caveats: Presence/absence analyses supposed approximately even sequencing depth among donors. Clonal expansion, a later analysis showed, was greater in HLA-associated TCR beta chains than in equally common others. HLA allele associations emerged for roughly 17,000 TCR beta sequences in a later analysis, at 0.05 false discovery rate.

Turning to this clone: Its antigen remains unknown.

This CDR3 is 14 amino acids long. The V gene lost 3 bases and the J gene lost 0 bases, with 9 bases spanning the gap. Germline CDR1 and CDR2: SQVTM and ANQGSEA. The PCR employed 60 Vbeta primers together with 13 Jbeta primers. Original analysis: Later work found about 80 million unique TCR beta chains, with 9.5 million to 11 million shared. Assay: immunoSEQ multiplex PCR; the TCRdb copy retains only in-frame clones and omits some. D and trimming were read from the DNA, whereas the V and J calls and clone size are those reported in that table. The table has some 130,000 clones, roughly 60% seen once; the top ten hold approximately 9.1%.

Sequenced material: PBMCs. V usage is TRBV29-1 and J usage is TRBJ1-3; unclear D gene. This receptor was obtained from a man aged 40-49 years in good health and CMV-seropositive. CDR3 in amino acids: CSVDPQSSGNTIYF. The CDR3 bases are TGCAGCGTTGACCCACAGTCCTCTGGAAACACCATATATTTT.